These 10 T cell receptor beta chains were all obtained from the same sample, sequenced in a study of T cell clones after liver transplantation. The protocol was immunoSEQ multiplex PCR, while the TCRdb copy is restricted to in-frame clones and leaves out a portion. The data hold some 50,000 clones, with roughly 70% observed a single time. The specimen was CD4+ T cells from blood, collected at the 22-month timepoint. The receptors were sampled from a human patient who received a liver transplant. Some T cells may arise from the graft donor.

This chain joins TRBV11-2 and TRBJ1-2; D ambiguous. The V gene's germline CDR1 is SGHAT and CDR2 FQNNGV. V dropped 5 bases and J dropped 8 bases, with 15 bases sitting between them. This CDR3 contains 13 residues. This CDR3 reads CASSPEGVAGYTF. The CDR3 DNA reads TGTGCCAGCAGCCCCGAAGGAGTTGCCGGCTACACCTTC. Full variable domain (rest looked up from reference TRBV11-2 and TRBJ1-2): EAGVAQSPRYKIIEKRQSVAFWCNPISGHATLYWYQQILGQGPKLLIQFQNNGVVDDSQLPKDRFSAERLKGVDSTLKIQPAKLEDSAVYLCASSPEGVAGYTFGSGTRLTVV.

J is TRBJ1-5 and V is TRBV6-1, with D unresolved. Trimming took off 4 bases at V and 7 bases at J, with 8 bases between the two ends. CDR1 is MNHNS, CDR2 SASEGT, per germline. The CDR3 extends over 12 amino acids. The CDR3 coding sequence is TGTGCCAGCAGTGCAACTGAACAGCCCCAGCATTTT. Amino acid sequence: CASSATEQPQHF.

This chain links TRBV10-3 with TRBJ1-2, with TRBD1 identical over 7 bases. The V and J ends lost 4 bases and 6 bases, in that order; junction bases with no gene match: 11. This CDR3 comprises 15 residues. Per germline, CDR1 ENHRY and CDR2 SYGVKD. The CDR3 sequence is CAISVNREGAHGYTF. The CDR3 DNA is TGTGCCATCAGTGTTAACCGGGAGGGGGCCCATGGCTACACCTTC.

The chain carries TRBV6-5 and TRBJ1-5, with 8 positions matching TRBD1. This CDR3 is built from 15 residues. Trimming at V came to 6 bases and at J to 0 bases, leaving 4 bases not matched to a gene. CDR1 and CDR2 from the germline V gene are MNHEY and SVGAGI. The chain's CDR3 is CASSGDRYSNQPQHF. In nucleotides, the CDR3 is TGTGCCAGCAGCGGGGACAGGTATAGCAATCAGCCCCAGCATTTT.

V is TRBV7-9 and J is TRBJ2-3; D gene uncertain. CDR3 length: 14 amino acids. Trimming removed 4 bases from V and 3 bases from J, with 11 bases in between. Germline V gene sequence: CDR1 SEHNR, CDR2 FQNEAQ (reference sequence). This CDR3 reads CASSSYSRTDTQYF. Written as DNA, the CDR3 is TGTGCCAGCAGCTCCTACTCTAGGACAGATACGCAGTATTTT.

The chain links TRBV27 to TRBJ1-4; D might be TRBD1 (5 bases). This CDR3 is 17 amino acids long. Germline CDR1 reads MNHEY; CDR2 reads SMNVEV (reference sequence). Trimming removed 2 bases at V and 7 bases at J, with 20 bases between. The CDR3 DNA reads TGTGCCAGCAGTTTAATCGGAGGTAGGGGAGGCGCTGAAAAACTGTTTTTT. Amino acid sequence: CASSLIGGRGGAEKLFF.

This clone occurred many times. The chain joins TRBV9 to TRBJ1-1; TRBD1 might be the D (5 bases). The CDR3 has 13 residues. Trimming took 7 bases from V and 0 from J, leaving 10 bases between them. Germline values: CDR1 SGDLS, CDR2 YYNGEE. The CDR3 region is CASQTALNTEAFF. CDR3 bases: TGTGCCAGCCAGACAGCGTTGAACACTGAAGCTTTCTTT.

V usage is TRBV10-3 and J usage is TRBJ2-5; TRBD1 agrees at 9 bases. The CDR3 runs to 15 residues. CDR1 is ENHRY and CDR2 is SYGVKD in the germline V gene. J lost 5 bases, V lost 6 bases, and 10 bases had no gene match. DNA for the CDR3: TGTGCCATCAGCCGGACAGGGGAGGCGGGTGAGACCCAGTACTTC. This encodes CAISRTGEAGETQYF.

This clone was observed a handful of times. J is TRBJ1-2 and V is TRBV4-1; 7 positions agree with TRBD1. Germline lookup yields CDR1 MGHRA and CDR2 YSYEKL. V lost 1 base and J lost 1; bases outside the gene matches: 9. This CDR3 comprises 17 residues. The CDR3 region is CASSQGRIGTDNYGYTF. The DNA for the CDR3 is TGCGCCAGCAGCCAAGGTCGCATCGGGACAGATAACTATGGCTACACCTTC.

The J gene is TRBJ2-3, the V gene TRBV18; 8 nucleotides line up with TRBD2. Looked up from germline, CDR1 is KGHSH and CDR2 is LQKENI. The CDR3 sequence is 15 residues long. Unmatched junction bases numbered 6, after V lost 2 bases and J lost 5 bases. The CDR3 is CASSPNGGAGDTQYF. The CDR3 coding sequence is TGTGCCAGCTCACCAAACGGGGGGGCCGGAGATACGCAGTATTTT.